This TCR beta chain was sequenced in a study of blood T cell repertoires in COVID-19. The CDR3 runs to 13 residues. CDR1 SGDLS and CDR2 YYNGEE come from the germline V gene. Trimming cost V 3 bases and J 5 bases; bases outside gene matches: 1. Using immunoSEQ multiplex PCR, the repertoire was profiled, and TCRdb retains in-frame clones only, with some absent. Altogether roughly 120,000 clones are present, 90% being singletons, with the ten largest covering over 3.5%. This rearrangement joins TRBV9 to TRBJ2-2, with TRBD2 matching over 7 bases. This TCR was sampled from a man over 45 with active COVID-19. The sample consisted of peripheral blood. The CDR3 region has the DNA TGTGCCAGCAGCGGGACTAGAACCGGGGAGCTGTTTTTT. This sequence encodes CASSGTRTGELFF. Filled out from reference TRBV9 and TRBJ2-2, the complete variable domain reads DSGVTQTPKHLITATGQRVTLRCSPRSGDLSVYWYQQSLDQGLQFLIQYYNGEERAKGNILERFSAQQFPDLHSELNLSSLELGDSALYFCASSGTRTGELFFGEGSRLTVL.